This TCR beta chain was found in a study of blood T cell repertoires in COVID-19. About the research overall: Both acute and convalescent COVID-19 samples were obtained from the United States, Italy and Spain. PBMCs, B-cell-depleted T cells, or T cells were the source of the cDNA or gDNA that made up the material.

In its sample, this clone was seen a few times. V shed 7 bases and J shed 6 bases, with 20 bases lying between them. CDR1 SGDLS and CDR2 YYNGEE come from the germline V gene. The CDR3 contains 14 residues. Source study methods: Reference gene primer amplification gave estimated nucleated cell counts. The method was immunoSEQ multiplex PCR; TCRdb's version includes in-frame clones alone and lacks a portion of them. The DNA gave D and trimming, while V, J and clone size come from that table. The sample includes about 60,000 clones, 85% to 90% of them seen just once. The chain is built from TRBV9 and TRBJ2-7, with D possibly matching TRBD1 (5 bases). This clonotype was sampled from a man in his sixties with acute or convalescent COVID-19. The source material was peripheral blood. CDR3 DNA sequence: TGTGCCAGCGCGGTGGACACCCAGAGGTCCGAGCAGTACTTC. It encodes CASAVDTQRSEQYF.